A selection of T cell receptor beta chains follows, all from one sample in a study of graft-versus-host responses after intestinal transplantation. For these TCRs, the target antigens are not known. TCRdb's table, derived via immunoSEQ multiplex PCR, lists solely in-frame clones and lacks some. The sample holds 65,000 to 100,000 clones, approximately 90% seen once. Material: unstimulated CD8+ T cells sorted from spleen or lymph node cells, obtained before transplant. These receptors originate from a human donor who was the organ donor for an intestinal transplant. CDR3s include the opening cysteine and the closing phenylalanine or tryptophan. A D gene is named only where the DNA matches it firmly. Clone size is given for some rows only: seen once, a few or many times, or a class if the clone is expanded.

TRBJ2-2 | TRBV5-6 | . | . | TGTGCCAGCAGCCTTCCCGGGGAGCTGTTTTTT | CASSLPGELFF
TRBJ2-5 | TRBV9 | TRBD2 | . | TGTGCCAGCAGCGCTTGGACTAGCGGGGAAGAGACCCAGTACTTC | CASSAWTSGEETQYF
TRBJ2-5 | TRBV4-1 | . | . | TGCGCCAGCAGCCAAGGTGCGGGGACCCAAGAGACCCAGTACTTC | CASSQGAGTQETQYF
TRBJ1-5 | TRBV7-9 | TRBD1 | . | TGTGCCAGCAGCTTATGGCGGACAGGGTTAGGGGTTAGCAATCAGCCCCAGCATTTT | CASSLWRTGLGVSNQPQHF
TRBJ2-7 | TRBV6-5 | TRBD2 | . | TGTGCCAGCAGCCCTCTGGGGGGGTCCTACGAGCAGTACTTC | CASSPLGGSYEQYF
TRBJ2-7 | TRBV5-5 | TRBD1 | once | TGTGCCAGCAGCTTGCTCGGACAGGGCTACGAGCAGTACTTC | CASSLLGQGYEQYF
TRBJ2-5 | TRBV9 | . | . | TGTGCCAGCAGCGTACTAGCGTCAGAGACCCAGTACTTC | CASSVLASETQYF
TRBJ1-2 | TRBV27 | . | . | TGTGCCAGCGCATGGGGGACTTCCCGATTCGATGGCTACACCTTC | CASAWGTSRFDGYTF
TRBJ1-2 | TRBV4-1 | . | . | TGCGCCAGCAGCCAGGGGGACAAGTTAGGGCCTCAATATGGCTACACCTTC | CASSQGDKLGPQYGYTF
TRBJ2-7 | TRBV19 | . | . | TGTGCCAGTAGTATGACCCTCCTCCTCGGGGTCCGTTACGAGCAGTACTTC | CASSMTLLLGVRYEQYF
TRBJ2-5 | TRBV19 | . | . | TGTGCCAGCACGTCCCCGGGTCTCGACCAGTACTTC | CASTSPGLDQYF
TRBJ1-5 | TRBV27 | . | . | TGTGCCAGCAGTCTAGACAGTTATAGCAATCAGCCCCAGCATTTT | CASSLDSYSNQPQHF
TRBJ2-1 | TRBV7-2 | TRBD2 | . | TGTGCCAGCAGCTTAGGGGGACTAGCGGGGGCAAGTGAGCAGTTCTTC | CASSLGGLAGASEQFF
TRBJ2-3 | TRBV27 | . | . | TGTGCCAGCAGTTCGGGACTTGAGCTGGATACGCAGTATTTT | CASSSGLELDTQYF
TRBJ1-2 | TRBV7-9 | . | . | TGTGCCAGCAGCTTCGATGGTCGTGGCAGTTATAATGGCTACACCTTC | CASSFDGRGSYNGYTF
TRBJ2-7 | TRBV9 | TRBD2 | . | TGTGCCAGCAGCGTATCGGGGGGGGGCTCGTACGAGCAGTACTTC | CASSVSGGGSYEQYF
TRBJ1-5 | TRBV10-3 | TRBD1 | . | TGTGCCATCAGGGGACAGTCCAATCAGCCCCAGCATTTT | CAIRGQSNQPQHF
TRBJ1-1 | TRBV4-1 | . | . | TGCGCCAGCAGCCAAGATCCGGGTATGAACACTGAAGCTTTCTTT | CASSQDPGMNTEAFF
TRBJ1-1 | TRBV9 | . | . | TGTGCCAGCAGCAAAGGGGGGAACACTGAAGCTTTCTTT | CASSKGGNTEAFF
TRBJ2-3 | TRBV2 | . | . | TGTGCCAGCATAGGGCGGGTAGATACGCAGTATTTT | CASIGRVDTQYF
TRBJ2-7 | TRBV7-2 | TRBD1 | . | TGTGCCAGCTCACCCTCACCGTATCCGAGGACAGGCGAGACCTACGAGCAGTACTTC | CASSPSPYPRTGETYEQYF
TRBJ1-5 | TRBV7-6 | TRBD1 | once | TGTGCCAGCAGCTACCGGGACAGCCCAAATCAGCCCCAGCATTTT | CASSYRDSPNQPQHF
TRBJ2-3 | TRBV19 | . | . | TGTGCCAGTAGTATAGATCTATTTGATACGCAGTATTTT | CASSIDLFDTQYF
TRBJ1-2 | TRBV10-3 | . | once | TGTGCCATCAGTGAGCGGCTCGGGGGGCGAAGCCTCTATGGCTACACCTTC | CAISERLGGRSLYGYTF
TRBJ1-2 | TRBV7-6 | TRBD1 | . | TGTGCCAGCAGCCCCGCGGGGACAGCACTATATGGCTACACCTTC | CASSPAGTALYGYTF
TRBJ2-7 | TRBV11-1 | TRBD1 | . | TGTGCCAGCAGCTCGACAGGGGAGCAGTACTTC | CASSSTGEQYF
TRBJ2-1 | TRBV2 | . | . | TGTGCCAGCAGTGAAGGAGGGAGGGAGCAGTTCTTC | CASSEGGREQFF
TRBJ2-5 | TRBV29-1 | . | . | TGCAGCGTTGAATCTGGGCGGGACTTTCGAGAGACCCAGTACTTC | CSVESGRDFRETQYF
TRBJ1-5 | TRBV4-2 | . | . | TGTGCCAGCAGCCAAGGACGGGGAAGCAATCAGCCCCAGCATTTT | CASSQGRGSNQPQHF
TRBJ1-5 | TRBV6-6 | . | few | TGTGCCAGCAGTTACTCGGAGGGCAATCAGCCCCAGCATTTT | CASSYSEGNQPQHF
TRBJ2-6 | TRBV19 | TRBD1 | few | TGTGCCAGTTCCCGGGACAGGGCTGGGGCCAACGTCCTGACTTTC | CASSRDRAGANVLTF
TRBJ1-1 | TRBV21-1 | . | . | TGTGCCAGCAGCCCAAATACTAAAGGGCAGGGCTTGAACACTGAAGCTTTCTTT | CASSPNTKGQGLNTEAFF
TRBJ2-5 | TRBV7-6 | . | . | TGTGCCAGCAGCTACATAGGGGACTTAGAGACCCAGTACTTC | CASSYIGDLETQYF
TRBJ2-3 | TRBV2 | TRBD2 | . | TGTGCCAGCCTGGGGTCCACTAGCGGGGGGACCACAGATACGCAGTATTTT | CASLGSTSGGTTDTQYF
TRBJ2-7 | TRBV2 | TRBD1 | . | TGTGCCAGCAGCCAACCGGGACAGGCAGAGTACTTC | CASSQPGQAEYF
TRBJ2-7 | TRBV14 | TRBD1 | . | TGTGCCAGCAGCCACAGGGACAGGGGGCTCCACGAGCAGTACTTC | CASSHRDRGLHEQYF
TRBJ1-5 | TRBV7-9 | . | few | TGTGCCAGCAGATTCGGAGATCAGCCCCAGCATTTT | CASRFGDQPQHF
TRBJ2-7 | TRBV6-5 | TRBD2 | few | TGTGCCAGCAGAGTTGGAGCGGGGAGCTCCTACGAGCAGTACTTC | CASRVGAGSSYEQYF
TRBJ1-6 | TRBV4-1 | . | . | TGCGCCAGCAGCCAAGAGGCGGGGGCCGGTTCACCCCTCCACTTT | CASSQEAGAGSPLHF
TRBJ1-1 | TRBV7-2 | . | . | TGTGCCAGCAGCCGGACAGTCATGAACACTGAAGCTTTCTTT | CASSRTVMNTEAFF
TRBJ2-7 | TRBV10-3 | . | . | TGTGCCATCTTCGACAGCACCTCCTACGAGCAGTACTTC | CAIFDSTSYEQYF
TRBJ1-4 | TRBV7-9 | TRBD1 | . | TGTGCCAGCAGCTCGGGACAGGTTGATGAAAAACTGTTTTTT | CASSSGQVDEKLFF
TRBJ2-1 | TRBV5-1 | . | . | TGCGCCAGGGGGGGATACAATGAGCAGTTCTTC | CARGGYNEQFF
TRBJ2-7 | TRBV4-1 | . | . | TGCGCCAGCAGCCAAGGTCCGGGAAGGACCTACGAGCAGTACTTC | CASSQGPGRTYEQYF
TRBJ2-7 | TRBV27 | TRBD1 | . | TGTGCCAGCAGGTTGGGACAGGGTATCTACGAGCAGTACTTC | CASRLGQGIYEQYF